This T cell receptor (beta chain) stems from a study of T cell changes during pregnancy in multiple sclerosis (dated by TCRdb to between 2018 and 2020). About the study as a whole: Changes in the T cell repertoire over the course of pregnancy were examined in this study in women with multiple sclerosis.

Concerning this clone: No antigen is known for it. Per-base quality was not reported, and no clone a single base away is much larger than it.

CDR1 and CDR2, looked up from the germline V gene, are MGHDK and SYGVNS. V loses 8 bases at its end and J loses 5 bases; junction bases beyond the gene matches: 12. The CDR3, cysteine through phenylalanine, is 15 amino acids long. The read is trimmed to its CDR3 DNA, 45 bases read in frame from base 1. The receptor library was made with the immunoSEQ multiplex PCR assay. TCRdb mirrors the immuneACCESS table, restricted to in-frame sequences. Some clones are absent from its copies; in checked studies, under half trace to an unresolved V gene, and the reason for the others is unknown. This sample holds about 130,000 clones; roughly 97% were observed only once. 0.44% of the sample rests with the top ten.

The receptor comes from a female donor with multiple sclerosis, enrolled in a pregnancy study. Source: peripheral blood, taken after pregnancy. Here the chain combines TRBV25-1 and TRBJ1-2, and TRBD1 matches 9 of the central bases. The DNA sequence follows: TGTGCCAGCTTCGGATTAGGGGGGACAGGGTATGGCTACACCTTC. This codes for CASFGLGGTGYGYTF.